The clone carrying this TCR beta chain has only a few counts. The data were taken from a study of blood T cell repertoires in COVID-19. Study in general: Whether acute or convalescent, the COVID-19 samples came from the United States, Italy and Spain. PBMCs, B-cell-depleted T cells, or T cells were the source of the cDNA or gDNA that made up the material.

The CDR3 contains 13 residues. V lost 11 bases and J 5 bases, leaving 15 bases between the germline ends. Original processing methods: How many nucleated cells were present was estimated from reference gene primer amplification. Some clones are missing from TCRdb's copy, which holds only in-frame ones; the method was immunoSEQ multiplex PCR. V, J and clone size derive from that table, while D and trimming were established from the DNA sequence. The data show 90,000 to 120,000 clones, roughly 90% seen once. The source is an older woman with acute or convalescent COVID-19. The chain employs TRBV12-3 or TRBV12-4 and TRBJ2-2; tentatively, D is TRBD1 (7 bases). Sequencing input: peripheral blood. CDR3 DNA sequence: TGTGCCTCTGCGGCGGGACAGACCGGGGAGCTGTTTTTT. Translating it yields CASAAGQTGELFF.